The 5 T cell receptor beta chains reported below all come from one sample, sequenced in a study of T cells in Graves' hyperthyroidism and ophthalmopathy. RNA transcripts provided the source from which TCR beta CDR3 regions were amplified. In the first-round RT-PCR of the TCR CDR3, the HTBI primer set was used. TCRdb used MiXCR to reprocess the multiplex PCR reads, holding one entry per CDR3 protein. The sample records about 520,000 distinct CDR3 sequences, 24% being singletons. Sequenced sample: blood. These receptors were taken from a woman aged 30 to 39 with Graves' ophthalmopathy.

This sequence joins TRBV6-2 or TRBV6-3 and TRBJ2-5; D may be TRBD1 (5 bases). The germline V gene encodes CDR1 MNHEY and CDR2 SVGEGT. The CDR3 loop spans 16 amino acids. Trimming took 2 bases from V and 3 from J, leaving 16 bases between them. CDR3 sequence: CASSYDGQRSEETQYF. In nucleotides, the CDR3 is TGTGCCAGCAGTTACGATGGACAACGGAGCGAAGAGACCCAGTACTTC.

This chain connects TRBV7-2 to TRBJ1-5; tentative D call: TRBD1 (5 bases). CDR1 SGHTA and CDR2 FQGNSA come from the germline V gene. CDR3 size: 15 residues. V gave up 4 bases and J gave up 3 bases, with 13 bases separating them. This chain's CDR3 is CASSSGRGFNQPQHF. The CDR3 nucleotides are TGTGCCAGCAGCTCAGGGCGGGGATTCAATCAGCCCCAGCATTTT.

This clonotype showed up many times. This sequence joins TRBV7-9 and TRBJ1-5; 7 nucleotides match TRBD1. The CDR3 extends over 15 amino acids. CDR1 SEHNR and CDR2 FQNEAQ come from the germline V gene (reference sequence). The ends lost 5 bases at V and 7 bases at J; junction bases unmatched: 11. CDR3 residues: CASSHHGTANQPQHF. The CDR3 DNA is TGTGCCAGCAGCCACCACGGGACAGCAAACCAGCCCCAGCATTTT.

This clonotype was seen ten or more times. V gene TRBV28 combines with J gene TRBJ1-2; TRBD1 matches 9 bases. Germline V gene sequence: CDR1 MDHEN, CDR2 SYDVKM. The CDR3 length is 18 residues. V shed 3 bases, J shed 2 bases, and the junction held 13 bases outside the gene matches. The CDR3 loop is CASSLTYFRQGVNYGYTF. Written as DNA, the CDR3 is TGTGCCAGCAGTTTGACATACTTTCGACAGGGGGTAAACTATGGCTACACCTTC.

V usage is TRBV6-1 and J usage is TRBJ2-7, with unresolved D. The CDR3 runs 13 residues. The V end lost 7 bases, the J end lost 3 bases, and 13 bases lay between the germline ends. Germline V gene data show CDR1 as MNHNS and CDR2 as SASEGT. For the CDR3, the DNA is TGTGCCAGCAAAAAGGGTCAAGACTACGAGCAGTACTTC. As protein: CASKKGQDYEQYF.